This T cell receptor (beta chain) derives from a study of blood T cells in healthy people across ages. In the study overall: Template switching caught about one barcoded beta molecule for each two T cells.

For the second PCR, which ran for roughly 7 to 11 cycles, a sample-barcoded 5' primer and a J-beta primer mix were used. From the 5' RACE reads, TCRdb called clonotypes with MiXCR, one entry per CDR3 protein. Among roughly 2 million distinct CDR3 sequences, approximately 50% were seen once, and the ten largest hold roughly 2%. The CDR3 covers 14 residues. Trimming left V 10 bases short and J 8 bases short, with 20 bases between. Per the germline V gene, CDR1 is SGHTA and CDR2 is FQGNSA. The V and J genes are TRBV7-2 and TRBJ1-4; D unclear. The specimen sequenced was blood. The receptor was derived from a woman aged 40 to 50 in good health. CDR3 DNA: TGTGCCACGACCATGGCGGGGTTCAGGGAAAAACTGTTTTTT. It yields the protein CATTMAGFREKLFF.